This T cell receptor (beta chain) was recovered during a study of T cell responses to AZD1222 COVID-19 vaccine. Study findings and constraints: Vaccination with two AZD1222 doses was followed by a rise in Spike-specific TCR breadth and depth. Just a handful of AZD1222 recipients tested seropositive at baseline. Every sample of the repertoires postdated the peak T cell response.

Only in-frame clones appear in the TCRdb table, and some are missing; sequencing was by immunoSEQ multiplex PCR. The table includes around 70,000 clones, nearly 90% detected once. About this clone itself: The target antigen is unknown.

The junction had 3 bases not matched to a gene; V was cut back by 3 bases and J by 9 bases. The CDR3 is 14 residues long. Germline CDR1 SGHTA, CDR2 FQGTGA. The receptor's source is an adult who received the AZD1222 COVID-19 vaccine. The material was peripheral blood, obtained 28 days after the second AZD1222 dose. This sequence joins TRBV7-3 and TRBJ1-6, with 9 positions matching TRBD1. CDR3 region: CASSLGQGSSPLHF. As DNA, the CDR3 is TGTGCCAGCAGCTTGGGACAGGGAAGTTCACCCCTCCACTTT.